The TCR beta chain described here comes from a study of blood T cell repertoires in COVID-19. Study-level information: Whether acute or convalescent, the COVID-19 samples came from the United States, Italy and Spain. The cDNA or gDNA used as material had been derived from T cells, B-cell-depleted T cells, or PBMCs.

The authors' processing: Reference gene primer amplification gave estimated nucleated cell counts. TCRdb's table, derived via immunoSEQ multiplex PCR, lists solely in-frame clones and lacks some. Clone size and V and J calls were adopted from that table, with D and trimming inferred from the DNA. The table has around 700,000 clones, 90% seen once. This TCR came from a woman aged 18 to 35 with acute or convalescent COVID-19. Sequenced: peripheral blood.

DNA of the CDR3: TGTGCCAGCCGCAAGAGGGACTACAATGAGCAGTTCTTC. It translates to CASRKRDYNEQFF. J is TRBJ2-1 and V is TRBV12-3 or TRBV12-4, with D possibly being TRBD2 (5 bases). This CDR3 has 13 residues. V lost 8 bases and J 3 bases, leaving 11 bases between the germline ends.